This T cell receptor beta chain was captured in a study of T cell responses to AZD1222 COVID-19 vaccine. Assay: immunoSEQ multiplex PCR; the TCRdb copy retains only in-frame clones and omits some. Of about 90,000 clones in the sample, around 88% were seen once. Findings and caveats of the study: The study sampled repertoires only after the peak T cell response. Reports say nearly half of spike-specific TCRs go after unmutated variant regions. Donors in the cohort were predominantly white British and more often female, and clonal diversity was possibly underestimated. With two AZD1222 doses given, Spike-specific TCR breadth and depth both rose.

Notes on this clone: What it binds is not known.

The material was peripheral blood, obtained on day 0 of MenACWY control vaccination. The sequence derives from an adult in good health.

CDR3 in amino acids: CASSAGQNYGYTF. The CDR3 DNA reads TGTGCCAGCAGCGCAGGACAAAACTATGGCTACACCTTC. This rearrangement joins TRBV25-1 to TRBJ1-2, with a weak D call TRBD1 (5 bases). Germline V gives CDR1 MGHDK, CDR2 SYGVNS. The V and J ends lost 6 bases and 2 bases respectively, with 10 bases between them. The CDR3 is made up of 13 amino acids.